One and the same sample provided the 16 T cell receptor beta chains below, sequenced in a study of Ad26.COV2.S vaccination and SARS-CoV-2 variants. The repertoire was sequenced with immunoSEQ multiplex PCR; TCRdb's copy has only in-frame clones and lacks some. The sample lists about 410,000 clones; about 90% were seen once. Described treatment: 15 to 20 received Ad26.COV2.S at low or high dose, single or two shots; roughly five received placebo; per-sample allocation not given. The investigators took samples on day 63 after the first vaccine or placebo injection. Sequencing used peripheral blood, obtained in a trial of Ad26.COV2.S vaccine versus placebo. The source of these receptors is a person between 18 and 65 years old who received the Ad26.COV2.S COVID-19 vaccine or a placebo.

The chain's CDR3 is CASSEDRGYNSPLHF. The CDR3 nucleotides read TGTGCCAGCAGCGAGGACAGGGGCTATAATTCACCCCTCCACTTT. This chain connects TRBV2 to TRBJ1-6, with TRBD1 matching 9 bases. This CDR3 region has 15 residues. Germline V gene data show CDR1 as SNHLY and CDR2 as FYNNEI. Trimming cost V 6 bases and J 3 bases; bases outside gene matches: 3. The whole variable domain, remainder taken from reference TRBV2 and TRBJ1-6, is EPEVTQTPSHQVTQMGQEVILRCVPISNHLYFYWYRQILGQKVEFLVSFYNNEISEKSEIFDDQFSVERPDGSNFTLKIRSTKLEDSAMYFCASSEDRGYNSPLHFGNGTRLTVT.

V gene TRBV2 combines with J gene TRBJ1-1; D is unclear. This CDR3 contains 13 residues. The germline V gene has CDR1 SNHLY and CDR2 FYNNEI. Deletions cut 1 base from V and 7 bases from J, with 10 bases between. The DNA for the CDR3 is TGTGCCAGCAGTGAAGGGGCCGCCCTTGAAGCTTTCTTT. Amino acids: CASSEGAALEAFF.

This chain connects TRBV12-3 or TRBV12-4 to TRBJ1-2; TRBD1 agrees at 10 bases. V trimming: 11 bases; J trimming: 8 bases; junction bases outside the gene matches: 8. The CDR3 runs 12 residues. CDR3: CAQRTGGLGYTF. The CDR3 DNA sequence: TGTGCCCAGCGGACAGGGGGGTTGGGCTACACCTTC.

The chain is built from TRBV19 and TRBJ2-1; TRBD1 matches 11 bases. The length of the CDR3 is 16 residues. Germline trimming cut 0 bases from V and 6 bases from J; bases unmatched to any gene: 4. Germline values: CDR1 LNHDA, CDR2 SQIVND (reference sequence). Here the CDR3 DNA reads TGTGCCAGTAGTATAGACTCAGGGACAGGGGGCAATGAGCAGTTCTTC. Amino acid sequence: CASSIDSGTGGNEQFF. Combining the CDR3 with reference TRBV19 and TRBJ2-1 gives the whole variable domain DGGITQSPKYLFRKEGQNVTLSCEQNLNHDAMYWYRQDPGQGLRLIYYSQIVNDFQKGDIAEGYSVSREKKESFPLTVTSAQKNPTAFYLCASSIDSGTGGNEQFFGPGTRLTVL.

For this clone: This sample also contains other DNA sequences that code for the same CDR3. The V call is TRBV27, the J call TRBJ1-2; tentative D call: TRBD1 (5 bases). The germline V gene encodes CDR1 MNHEY and CDR2 SMNVEV (reference sequence). This CDR3 spans 13 amino acids. V lost 8 bases and J lost 5, with 15 bases in between. For the CDR3, the DNA is TGTGCCAGCTCCCTGGGGGGGGATTATGGCTACACCTTC. It encodes CASSLGGDYGYTF.

J is TRBJ2-3 and V is TRBV5-4; D unclear. The ends were cut back, 2 bases at V and 2 bases at J, with 9 bases in the middle. The CDR3 runs 14 residues. CDR1 and CDR2 from the germline V gene are SGHNT and YYREEE (reference sequence). The CDR3 sequence is CASSFSYTTDTQYF. The CDR3 nucleotides are TGTGCCAGCAGCTTTTCCTATACCACAGATACGCAGTATTTT.

This chain links TRBV4-1 with TRBJ1-2; 8 bases fit TRBD1. This CDR3 is 14 amino acids long. J lost 6 bases, V lost 1 base, and 4 bases had no gene match. Germline V lookup: CDR1 MGHRA, CDR2 YSYEKL. The CDR3: CASSQALGQDGYTF. The CDR3 DNA reads as TGCGCCAGCAGCCAAGCCCTGGGACAGGATGGCTACACCTTC.

In this sample, this clone turned up once. This sequence joins TRBV29-1 and TRBJ1-2; D is possibly TRBD1 (5 bases). V was clipped by 5 bases and J by 3 bases, with 7 bases between them. This CDR3 spans 11 amino acids. CDR1 is SQVTM, CDR2 ANQGSEA, per germline. Written as DNA, the CDR3 is TGCAGCGTTCCACAGGACTATGGCTACACCTTC. Translating it yields CSVPQDYGYTF.

V usage is TRBV7-9 and J usage is TRBJ2-3; D call uncertain. In germline, CDR1 is SEHNR, CDR2 FQNEAQ (reference sequence). V shed 5 bases and J shed 7 bases, with 10 bases lying between them. This CDR3 spans 12 amino acids. The chain's CDR3 is CASSPPDYTQYF. Written as DNA, the CDR3 is TGTGCCAGCAGCCCCCCCGACTATACGCAGTATTTT. Full variable domain (remainder filled in from reference TRBV7-9 and TRBJ2-3): DTGVSQNPRHKITKRGQNVTFRCDPISEHNRLYWYRQTLGQGPEFLTYFQNEAQLEKSRLLSDRFSAERPKGSFSTLEIQRTEQGDSAMYLCASSPPDYTQYFGPGTRLTVL.

CDR3 in amino acids: CASSFGVTGSYF. The CDR3 DNA follows: TGTGCCAGCAGTTTCGGGGTTACAGGATCGTACTTC. V and J are TRBV6-7 and TRBJ2-7; possibly TRBD1 or TRBD2 for D (5 bases each). TRBV6-7 has ORF status, its function being uncertain. CDR3 length equals 12 residues. Trimming took off 4 bases at V and 12 bases at J, with 16 bases between the two ends.

The chain links TRBV7-2 to TRBJ2-1; D is unresolved. Trimming left V 5 bases short and J 8 bases short, with 10 bases between. The CDR3 contains 12 residues. CDR1 and CDR2 (germline): SGHTA, FQGNSA. The chain's CDR3 is CASSRGRDEQFF. The CDR3 nucleotides are TGTGCCAGCAGCCGAGGAAGGGATGAGCAGTTCTTC.

The chain recombines TRBV6-5 with TRBJ1-2; TRBD1 is a possible D gene (6 bases). Germline loops: CDR1 MNHEY, CDR2 SVGAGI. Trimming took 5 bases from V and 3 from J, leaving 13 bases between them. The CDR3 sequence is 14 residues long. The CDR3 here is CASSPGGPDYGYTF. The CDR3 region has the DNA TGTGCCAGCAGTCCCGGGGGCCCGGACTATGGCTACACCTTC.

The chain is built from TRBV11-2 and TRBJ2-7, with unresolved D. The CDR3 consists of 11 residues. Trimming stripped 1 base from V and 5 bases from J, with 3 bases between. Germline CDR1 and CDR2: SGHAT and FQNNGV. Here the CDR3 DNA reads TGTGCCAGCAGCTTAGGCAACGAGCAGTACTTC. The encoded protein is CASSLGNEQYF.

The chain joins TRBV2 to TRBJ1-3; D is uncertain. This CDR3 region has 15 residues. V lost 2 bases, J lost 0 bases, and 8 bases lay in between. CDR1 and CDR2 from the germline V gene are SNHLY and FYNNEI. CDR3 bases: TGTGCCAGCAGTGAACGATGGGGCTCTGGAAACACCATATATTTT. This encodes CASSERWGSGNTIYF.

The chain links TRBV15 to TRBJ2-1; no reliable D call. V was cut by 0 bases and J by 1 base, with 7 bases left in between. The CDR3 is 15 residues long. CDR1 and CDR2 (germline): LNHNV, YYDKDF (reference sequence). The CDR3: CATSRERNSYNEQFF. CDR3 bases: TGTGCCACCAGCAGAGAGCGGAATTCCTACAATGAGCAGTTCTTC.

The rearrangement links TRBV11-3 to TRBJ2-5, with D possibly being TRBD1 or TRBD2 (5 bases each). CDR1 and CDR2 (germline): SGHNT, YENEEA. The CDR3 length is 14 residues. V gave up 4 bases and J gave up 7 bases, with 16 bases separating them. CDR3 DNA: TGTGCCAGCAGCTCCGGGACGACCCGGGGGACCCAGTACTTC. This sequence encodes CASSSGTTRGTQYF.